This T cell receptor (beta chain) was documented in a study of blood T cell repertoires in COVID-19. Across the study: T cells, B-cell-depleted T cells, or PBMCs supplied cDNA or gDNA.

Authors' data handling: Amplifying reference gene primers gave estimates of nucleated cell counts. Clones were read by immunoSEQ multiplex PCR, and TCRdb kept only the in-frame ones, dropping some. V and J calls and clone size are as listed in that table; D and trimming were resolved from the DNA. The sample has around 24,000 clones; around 85% are singletons. The germline V gene has CDR1 LNHDA and CDR2 SQIVND (reference sequence). Trimming removed 2 bases at V and 6 bases at J, with 11 bases between. The CDR3 spans 14 residues. This chain uses TRBV19 with TRBJ1-5; D gene ambiguous. The sample comprised peripheral blood. This TCR came from a woman older than 75 with acute or convalescent COVID-19. As DNA, the CDR3 is TGTGCCAGTAGTATATTGTCCCCCGGTCAGCCCCAGCATTTT. It is translated as CASSILSPGQPQHF. Full variable domain (missing parts from reference TRBV19 and TRBJ1-5): DGGITQSPKYLFRKEGQNVTLSCEQNLNHDAMYWYRQDPGQGLRLIYYSQIVNDFQKGDIAEGYSVSREKKESFPLTVTSAQKNPTAFYLCASSILSPGQPQHFGDGTRLSIL.